This T cell receptor beta chain was sequenced during a study of radiation and T cells in renal cell carcinoma. Germline CDR1 and CDR2: LNHDA and SQIVND (reference sequence). Trimming at V came to 7 bases and at J to 4 bases, leaving 6 bases not matched to a gene. The CDR3 consists of 13 residues. As to time point: blood 4 weeks post-SBRT, at nephrectomy. Treatment noted: 15 Gy SBRT to primary tumor, nephrectomy 4 weeks later. Clear cell pathology was present in this patient's renal cell carcinoma. The repertoire was sequenced with immunoSEQ multiplex PCR; TCRdb's copy has only in-frame clones and lacks some. The sample records about 40,000 clones, about 82% being singletons.

This chain joins TRBV19 and TRBJ2-7; 8 bases fit TRBD1. This specimen consisted of blood, obtained from a patient whose treatment included radiotherapy and nephrectomy. The receptor was derived from a woman in her 70s with renal cell carcinoma. CDR3 amino acids: CASNPGTGYEQYF. The CDR3 nucleotides read TGTGCCAGTAACCCAGGGACAGGTTACGAGCAGTACTTC.